Following are 20 T cell receptor beta chains from one sample sequenced in a study of blood T cell repertoires in COVID-19. TCRdb keeps only in-frame clones here, not all; method: immunoSEQ multiplex PCR. Counted here are some 220,000 clones, just under 85% occurring once; the ten biggest clones make up less than 4.5%. The sequenced sample consisted of peripheral blood. The receptors were sampled from a man aged 45 to 65 with acute or convalescent COVID-19.

The chain uses TRBV27 and TRBJ1-3; D gene ambiguous. CDR3 length: 13 residues. The germline CDR1 and CDR2 sequences are MNHEY and SMNVEV (reference sequence). Trimming stripped 6 bases from V and 1 base from J, with 7 bases between. The CDR3 loop reads CASRQRSGNTIYF. As DNA, the CDR3 is TGTGCCAGCAGACAGCGGTCTGGAAACACCATATATTTT.

The chain uses TRBV15 and TRBJ1-5; D might be TRBD1 (6 bases). V lost 4 bases, J lost 0 bases, and 13 bases lay in between. Germline V gene lookup returns CDR1 LNHNV and CDR2 YYDKDF (reference sequence). This CDR3 region has 16 residues. The CDR3 DNA reads TGTGCCACCAGCACACGGACAGTACATAGCAATCAGCCCCAGCATTTT. Translating gives CATSTRTVHSNQPQHF.

CDR3 in DNA: TGTGCCAGCAGCTTTTTGACGGGGGAGCAGTACTTC. This translates into CASSFLTGEQYF. The rearrangement uses TRBV7-9 and TRBJ2-7, with D tentatively TRBD2 (5 bases). This CDR3 has 12 amino acids. The V and J ends lost 3 bases and 7 bases respectively, with 10 bases between them. From germline, CDR1 is SEHNR and CDR2 FQNEAQ (reference sequence).

This chain links TRBV11-2 with TRBJ2-5; 8 bases match TRBD2. The CDR3 covers 15 residues. V was pared by 1 base and J by 2 bases, with 3 bases of the junction left unmatched. Germline V gene lookup returns CDR1 SGHAT and CDR2 FQNNGV. Here the CDR3 DNA reads TGTGCCAGCAGCTTAGTTAGCGGGACTCAAGAGACCCAGTACTTC. Its protein product is CASSLVSGTQETQYF.

The chain links TRBV3-1 (or the pseudogene TRBV3-2) to TRBJ2-7, with 9 bases aligning to TRBD1. The CDR3 has 20 residues. Germline CDR1 is LGHDT and CDR2 is YNNKEL (reference sequence). V lost 4 bases, J lost 0 bases, and 19 bases stayed unmatched. This chain's CDR3 is CASSPGTGQGSQRSSYEQYF. The CDR3 DNA is TGTGCCAGCAGCCCCGGAACGGGACAGGGTAGCCAGCGGAGCTCCTACGAGCAGTACTTC.

The J gene is TRBJ2-5, the V gene TRBV30; D uncertain. Germline V gene sequence: CDR1 GTSNPN, CDR2 SVGIG (reference sequence). This CDR3 has 11 amino acids. V lost 0 bases and J lost 5, with 4 bases in between. CDR3 amino acids: CAWSVRETQYF. For the CDR3, the DNA is TGTGCCTGGAGTGTCAGGGAGACCCAGTACTTC.

The CDR3 DNA reads TGTGCCAGCAGTTCGGGACAGGGATTTTTCGCAGATACGCAGTATTTT. Its protein is CASSSGQGFFADTQYF. The chain combines TRBV28 with TRBJ2-3, with TRBD1 matching over 9 bases. The junction had 9 bases not matched to a gene; V was cut back by 4 bases and J by 4 bases. CDR3 size: 16 residues. The germline V gene has CDR1 MDHEN and CDR2 SYDVKM.

The J gene is TRBJ2-1, the V gene TRBV7-8, with 10 bases matching TRBD2. Germline V lookup: CDR1 SGHVS, CDR2 FQNEAQ. CDR3 length: 15 residues. The ends lost 4 bases at V and 3 bases at J; junction bases unmatched: 3. The CDR3 sequence is CASSYSSGSYNEQFF. CDR3 nucleotides: TGTGCCAGCAGCTACTCTAGCGGGAGCTACAATGAGCAGTTCTTC.

This clone was seen once. V usage is TRBV5-1 and J usage is TRBJ2-5, with 7 nucleotides matching TRBD1. Trimming at V came to 4 bases and at J to 1 base, leaving 4 bases not matched to a gene. CDR3 length equals 14 residues. CDR1 is SGHRS and CDR2 is YFSETQ in the germline V gene. CDR3 nucleotides: TGCGCCAGCAGCGGGGGACAGACCCAAGAGACCCAGTACTTC. Its protein product is CASSGGQTQETQYF.

This chain uses TRBV6-6 with TRBJ1-2; TRBD1 agrees at 8 bases. The germline V gene has CDR1 MNHNY and CDR2 SVGAGI (reference sequence). V gave up 7 bases and J gave up 3 bases; unmatched junction bases: 13. This CDR3 is built from 16 residues. Here the CDR3 reads CASTPGQVSAHYGYTF. CDR3 coding DNA: TGTGCCAGCACTCCGGGACAGGTATCGGCTCACTATGGCTACACCTTC.

The V call is TRBV5-4, the J call TRBJ2-2; 7 bases match TRBD1. Losses at the gene ends were 1 base for V and 0 bases for J; bases not matched to a gene: 3. Germline V gene sequence: CDR1 SGHNT, CDR2 YYREEE (reference sequence). This CDR3 has 16 residues. The CDR3 loop is CASSLPGQSNTGELFF. CDR3 nucleotides: TGTGCCAGCAGCTTGCCGGGACAGTCGAACACCGGGGAGCTGTTTTTT.

The CDR3 spells CASSIWDSTNEQFF. The CDR3, as DNA: TGTGCCAGTAGTATATGGGACAGCACGAATGAGCAGTTCTTC. The V call is TRBV19, the J call TRBJ2-1; 7 nucleotides match TRBD1. CDR3 length: 14 residues. Looked up from germline, CDR1 is LNHDA and CDR2 is SQIVND (reference sequence). The junction had 5 bases not matched to a gene; V was cut back by 2 bases and J by 7 bases. Complete variable domain (other parts from reference TRBV19 and TRBJ2-1): DGGITQSPKYLFRKEGQNVTLSCEQNLNHDAMYWYRQDPGQGLRLIYYSQIVNDFQKGDIAEGYSVSREKKESFPLTVTSAQKNPTAFYLCASSIWDSTNEQFFGPGTRLTVL.

V and J are TRBV5-1 and TRBJ2-3; 12 bases are a match to TRBD2. The CDR3 runs 16 residues. The V gene's germline CDR1 is SGHRS and CDR2 YFSETQ. Trimming at V came to 0 bases and at J to 4 bases, leaving 3 bases not matched to a gene. The CDR3 loop is CASSLATSGSPDTQYF. CDR3 sequence (DNA): TGCGCCAGCAGCTTGGCGACTAGCGGGAGCCCAGATACGCAGTATTTT.

The chain recombines TRBV10-3 with TRBJ2-2, with 15 bases matching TRBD2. CDR1 and CDR2 (germline): ENHRY, SYGVKD. V lost 6 bases, J lost 0 bases, and 11 bases stayed unmatched. The CDR3 has 20 residues. The CDR3 region is CAIRPLFGTSGGSNTGELFF. The CDR3 DNA reads TGTGCCATCAGGCCACTTTTCGGGACTAGCGGGGGGTCGAACACCGGGGAGCTGTTTTTT.

This clone was recorded once. The CDR3, as DNA: TGTGCCAGCAGTTACTCCCGGTGGGGCTCTAATTCACCCCTCCACTTT. Translating it yields CASSYSRWGSNSPLHF. V usage is TRBV6-5 and J usage is TRBJ1-6, with a possible D match to TRBD1 (5 bases). V lost 0 bases and J 6 bases, leaving 12 bases between the germline ends. This CDR3 contains 16 residues. Germline CDR1 and CDR2: MNHEY and SVGAGI.

The J gene is TRBJ2-2, the V gene TRBV28, with a weak D call TRBD2 (6 bases). Trimming pared 6 bases from V and 0 bases from J, leaving 8 bases between. This CDR3 has 14 amino acids. The germline V gene encodes CDR1 MDHEN and CDR2 SYDVKM. The CDR3 nucleotides read TGTGCCAGCAGCGGGGGTACGAACACCGGGGAGCTGTTTTTT. This encodes CASSGGTNTGELFF.

This sequence joins TRBV6-5 and TRBJ2-2, with D perhaps matching TRBD2 (6 bases). The V and J ends lost 2 bases and 3 bases respectively, with 10 bases between them. Germline V gene lookup returns CDR1 MNHEY and CDR2 SVGAGI. The CDR3 extends over 15 amino acids. In nucleotides, the CDR3 is TGTGCCAGCAGTTACGGGGGGTCGCACACCGGGGAGCTGTTTTTT. It encodes CASSYGGSHTGELFF.

The J gene is TRBJ2-7, the V gene TRBV6-5; D is perhaps TRBD2 (5 bases). The CDR3 is 14 amino acids. Trimming cost V 5 bases and J 2 bases, with 13 bases left between them. The germline V gene encodes CDR1 MNHEY and CDR2 SVGAGI. The CDR3, as DNA: TGTGCCAGCAGTACGGACGGAGGCCCCTACGAGCAGTACTTC. It specifies CASSTDGGPYEQYF.

This clone was seen only once. The chain's CDR3 is CASSRGGAPSSGNTIYF. CDR3 DNA sequence: TGCGCCAGCAGCCGGGGGGGTGCCCCGAGCTCTGGAAACACCATATATTTT. This sequence joins TRBV4-1 and TRBJ1-3; D might be TRBD1 (5 bases). The CDR3 is 17 residues long. The germline V and J ends were trimmed by 4 bases and 0 bases, with 16 bases remaining between them. CDR1 MGHRA and CDR2 YSYEKL come from the germline V gene.

The rearrangement joins TRBV3-1 (or the pseudogene TRBV3-2) to TRBJ1-4, with TRBD1 as a possible D gene (5 bases). V gave up 0 bases and J gave up 11 bases, with 16 bases separating them. The CDR3 spans 15 residues. In germline, CDR1 is LGHDT, CDR2 YNNKEL (reference sequence). The CDR3 protein is CASSQDLGGGQKLFF. The CDR3 nucleotides are TGTGCCAGCAGCCAAGATCTGGGCGGGGGTCAGAAACTGTTTTTT.